Below, one TCR beta chain is given with its context. Its antigen is not identified. This sample stems from a study of beta chain features in type 1 diabetes. Overall study context: Patients did not differ from healthy donors in age, gender or cell yield.

The study, taken as a whole, reports: TCRB CDR3s from Type 1 diabetes patients were moderately but significantly shorter in all four CD4+ subsets.

Expressed TCRB transcripts were sequenced after all isolated RNA was converted to cDNA. For naive, central memory and regulatory T cell samples, reads averaged around 3.6 million. The protocol was immunoSEQ multiplex PCR, while the TCRdb copy is restricted to in-frame clones and leaves out a portion. This table has 250,000 to 300,000 clones, around 22% appearing once. This CDR3 has 15 residues. V trimming: 6 bases; J trimming: 3 bases; junction bases outside the gene matches: 4. Germline V gene sequence: CDR1 MNHNY, CDR2 SVGAGI (reference sequence). The sequenced sample was naive CD4+ T cells from blood. This chain connects TRBV6-6 to TRBJ2-7, with 14 bases identical to TRBD2. The receptor comes from a woman in her 30s with type 1 diabetes. The CDR3: CASRSGTSGSYEQYF. DNA for the CDR3: TGTGCCAGCAGGTCCGGGACTAGCGGGAGCTACGAGCAGTACTTC.